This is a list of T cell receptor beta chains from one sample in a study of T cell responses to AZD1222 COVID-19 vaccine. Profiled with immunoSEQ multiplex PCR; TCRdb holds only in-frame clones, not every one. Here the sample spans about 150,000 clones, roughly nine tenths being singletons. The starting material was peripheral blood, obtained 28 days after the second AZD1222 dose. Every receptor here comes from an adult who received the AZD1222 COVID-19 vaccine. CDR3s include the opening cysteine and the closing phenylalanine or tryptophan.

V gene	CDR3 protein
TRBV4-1	CASSQGELAGETQYF
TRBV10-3	CAISVSSTGLVEQYF
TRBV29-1	CSVVFAAEGEQYF
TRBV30	CAWSVQGGRYGYTF
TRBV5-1	CASSPRPGTGNYGYTF
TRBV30	CAWSGGDQPQHF
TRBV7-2	CASSLAGGPGEQYF
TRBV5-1	CASSTGNYGYTF
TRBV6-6	CASSYSDVTLHF
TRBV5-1	CASSLDPPPTNEKLFF
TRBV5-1	CASSHKPGQDHGYGLAEQYF
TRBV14	CASSQWGIGANVLTF
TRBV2	CASRHGQSNQPQHF
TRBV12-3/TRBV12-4	CASSLASGRGAFF
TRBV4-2	CASSQEFSGGTSSYNEQFF
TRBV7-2	CASRGGGGYEQYF
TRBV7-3	CASSYSGGADYGYTF
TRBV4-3	CASRRTSGPYNEQFF
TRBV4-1	CASSQPGQRITYEQYF
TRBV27	CASSQGGWGYEQYF
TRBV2	CASGLQGVATEAFF
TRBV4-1	CASSQVRQASSGNTIYF